These T cell receptor beta chains were read from a single sample in a study of T cell responses to AZD1222 COVID-19 vaccine. Sequencing was performed with immunoSEQ multiplex PCR; in TCRdb, only in-frame clones are kept and a portion is missing. Of 130,000 to 150,000 clones listed, about 90% are singletons. The material sequenced was peripheral blood, taken on day 0 of AZD1222 vaccination. Receptor source: an adult in good health. CDR3s include the opening cysteine and the closing phenylalanine or tryptophan.

TRBJ2-5	TRBV28	CASSHGFGGSSETQYF
TRBJ2-1	TRBV4-1	CASSQDPPTSGRDEQFF
TRBJ1-6	TRBV28	CASSSDRGDSPLHF
TRBJ2-1	TRBV12-3/TRBV12-4	CASSLGRNEQFF
TRBJ2-1	TRBV5-5	CASSLRREGGNEQFF
TRBJ2-1	TRBV6-2/TRBV6-3	CASSSPRDSYNEQFF
TRBJ2-7	TRBV19	CASSTRQGFYEQYF
TRBJ2-1	TRBV12-3/TRBV12-4	CASSLRDRVVF
TRBJ1-1	TRBV5-8	CASSLPGPQVRAFF
TRBJ2-2	TRBV5-6	CASSSSPGELFF
TRBJ2-1	TRBV4-2	CASSRRGSGSGNEQFF
TRBJ2-4	TRBV28	CASNPSGGLGDIQYF
TRBJ2-1	TRBV29-1	CSVAGGGSYNEQFF
TRBJ1-1	TRBV2	CASDKMNTEAFF
TRBJ1-1	TRBV10-3	CATQARTGGNTEAFF
TRBJ2-1	TRBV19	CASVIAGGTYNEQFF
TRBJ2-5	TRBV18	CASSPKGETQYF
TRBJ2-7	TRBV15	CATSSNRGRAYEQYF
TRBJ2-1	TRBV2	CASSPGLAGYEQFF
TRBJ1-6	TRBV28	CASRGRPARALHF
TRBJ2-6	TRBV18	CASSPGSGANVLTF
TRBJ1-5	TRBV6-1	CASSQKIDNQPQHF
TRBJ2-7	TRBV6-5	CASSWGQGYEQYF
TRBJ1-3	TRBV4-3	CASSQDWVSGNTIYF
TRBJ1-2	TRBV24-1	CATSDFVGQGYTF
TRBJ1-2	TRBV11-2	CASTLGQISNYGYTF
TRBJ2-1	TRBV19	CASSITSLGHNEQFF
TRBJ2-2	TRBV11-2	CASSLWTSGKTGELFF
TRBJ1-4	TRBV30	CAWSRQSGEKLFF
TRBJ2-7	TRBV7-2	CASSFYLSGYEQYF
TRBJ1-2	TRBV4-3	CASSQDPGNGGDGYTF